The 15 T cell receptor beta chains reported below all come from one sample, sequenced in a study of Graves' ophthalmopathy and Graves' hyperthyroidism. Investigators amplified TCR beta CDR3 regions from RNA transcripts. RT-PCR with HTBI primers came first, then second-round multiplex PCR. MiXCR was run by TCRdb on the multiplex PCR reads, yielding one entry per CDR3 protein. This table holds around 470,000 distinct CDR3 sequences, around 15% found once. Specimen: blood. Receptors were obtained from a woman in her twenties or thirties with Graves' ophthalmopathy.

This clonotype was counted at least ten times. The chain uses TRBV12-3 or TRBV12-4 and TRBJ2-7; TRBD1 matches 10 bases. Unmatched junction bases numbered 13, after V lost 3 bases and J lost 2 bases. The CDR3 loop spans 18 amino acids. CDR3: CASSFPFDRGLQTYEQYF. The CDR3 DNA reads as TGTGCCAGCAGTTTCCCGTTCGACAGGGGGCTCCAAACCTACGAGCAGTACTTC.

This clonotype appeared many times. The V call is TRBV12-3 or TRBV12-4, the J call TRBJ2-5; 8 bases match TRBD1. The CDR3 is made up of 15 amino acids. After removal of 6 bases from V and 5 bases from J, the junction contained 11 bases not matched to a gene. The CDR3 region has the DNA TGTGCCAGCAGGACAGGGGCCGTGCTCGCGGAGACCCAGTACTTC. Translation: CASRTGAVLAETQYF.

There are many counts of this clonotype. The CDR3 nucleotides read TGTGCCAGCAGCTCGGTAGTATACGAGCAGTACTTC. Translating it yields CASSSVVYEQYF. The chain employs TRBV11-2 and TRBJ2-7, with D hard to call. V was cut by 4 bases and J by 4 bases, with 8 bases left in between. The germline V gene encodes CDR1 SGHAT and CDR2 FQNNGV. The CDR3 consists of 12 residues.

Many counts were recorded for this clonotype. The chain combines TRBV12-3 or TRBV12-4 with TRBJ2-5; D unclear. Trimming took off 6 bases at V and 4 bases at J, with 15 bases between the two ends. The CDR3 runs to 14 residues. The CDR3 nucleotides read TGTGCCAGCAGCTTAAGTCCTCTTCTAGAGACCCAGTACTTC. Protein product: CASSLSPLLETQYF.

The chain uses TRBV12-3 or TRBV12-4 and TRBJ2-7, with D possibly matching TRBD1 (5 bases). The CDR3 runs to 13 residues. Trimming shortened V by 6 bases and J by 6 bases, and 15 bases separated the two germline ends. The CDR3 loop is CASRIGPQGEQYF. The DNA for the CDR3 is TGTGCCAGCAGAATAGGCCCCCAGGGCGAGCAGTACTTC.

The chain is built from TRBV11-1 and TRBJ1-2; D uncertain. The CDR3 consists of 13 residues. The germline CDR1 and CDR2 sequences are SGHAT and FQDESV (reference sequence). The V end lost 2 bases, the J end lost 8 bases, and 12 bases lay between the germline ends. CDR3 bases: TGTGCCAGCAGCTTACGTTGGGGTCTAGGCTACACCTTC. Its protein product is CASSLRWGLGYTF.

This clonotype was recorded many times. The V call is TRBV28, the J call TRBJ2-5; D perhaps matches TRBD2 (5 bases). Germline CDR1 is MDHEN and CDR2 is SYDVKM. This CDR3 has 15 residues. The V gene lost 5 bases and the J gene lost 4 bases, with 17 bases spanning the gap. The CDR3 loop is CASSPREVPGETQYF. The CDR3 DNA sequence: TGTGCCAGCAGTCCCCGGGAAGTCCCCGGAGAGACCCAGTACTTC.

DNA for the CDR3: TGTGCCAGCAGCTTATGGGGGAGCGACGAGCAGTACTTC. Protein sequence: CASSLWGSDEQYF. The chain uses TRBV5-4 and TRBJ2-7; D tentatively reads TRBD1 or TRBD2 (5 bases each). The germline V gene has CDR1 SGHNT and CDR2 YYREEE (reference sequence). Trimming stripped 2 bases from V and 5 bases from J, with 11 bases between. The CDR3 length is 13 residues.

This clonotype came up many times. This CDR3 is CSARGGTSGTYEQYF. The DNA for the CDR3 is TGCAGTGCTAGAGGGGGGACTAGCGGGACGTACGAGCAGTACTTC. The V and J genes are TRBV20-1 and TRBJ2-7; 13 nucleotides agree with TRBD2. After removal of 1 base from V and 4 bases from J, the junction contained 4 bases not matched to a gene. Germline CDR1 reads DFQATT; CDR2 reads SNEGSKA (reference sequence). This CDR3 has 15 residues.

The chain links TRBV10-3 to TRBJ1-1, with unresolved D. The CDR3 totals 13 residues. The V end was cut by 6 bases, the J end by 1 base, with 9 bases between. Germline assignment: CDR1 ENHRY and CDR2 SYGVKD. The CDR3 nucleotides read TGTGCCATCAGGTCAGGCCAGAACACTGAAGCTTTCTTT. The encoded protein is CAIRSGQNTEAFF.

Many counts were recorded for this clonotype. The chain has TRBV20-1 and TRBJ2-5, with D perhaps TRBD2 (5 bases). From germline, CDR1 is DFQATT and CDR2 SNEGSKA (reference sequence). The V and J ends lost 4 bases and 0 bases respectively, with 15 bases between them. The CDR3 contains 15 residues. This chain's CDR3 is CSATTNPLYQETQYF. CDR3 DNA sequence: TGCAGTGCTACGACTAACCCACTTTACCAAGAGACCCAGTACTTC.

This clonotype was observed many times. The rearrangement links TRBV30 to TRBJ2-7; D is unresolved. The CDR3 spans 11 residues. The germline gives CDR1 GTSNPN, CDR2 SVGIG (reference sequence). The germline V and J ends were trimmed by 1 base and 4 bases, with 5 bases remaining between them. The CDR3 sequence: CAWSAEYEQYF. The CDR3 DNA sequence: TGTGCCTGGAGTGCTGAATACGAGCAGTACTTC.

CDR3: CASSPWTSGYEQYF. For the CDR3, the DNA is TGTGCCAGCAGTCCATGGACTAGCGGATACGAGCAGTACTTC. The chain is built from TRBV27 and TRBJ2-7; 10 positions agree with TRBD2. The CDR3 totals 14 residues. V gave up 5 bases and J gave up 4 bases; unmatched junction bases: 5. The germline V gene encodes CDR1 MNHEY and CDR2 SMNVEV (reference sequence).

V is TRBV4-3 and J is TRBJ1-2, with 8 bases that match TRBD1. The CDR3 consists of 15 residues. Germline CDR1 LGHNA, CDR2 YSLEER. V gave up 4 bases and J gave up 5 bases; unmatched junction bases: 9. The chain's CDR3 is CASSPQQGVEYGYTF. CDR3 nucleotide sequence: TGCGCCAGCAGCCCACAACAGGGGGTTGAGTATGGCTACACCTTC.

This clonotype has at least ten counts. V is TRBV11-2 and J is TRBJ2-7; a possible D gene is TRBD1 (6 bases). Germline-derived CDR1 and CDR2 are SGHAT and FQNNGV. This CDR3 contains 14 residues. V was shortened by 5 bases and J by 5 bases, with 16 bases between the two germline ends. The CDR3 nucleotides read TGTGCCAGCAGCCAGGGGCTAGCAAACGACGAGCAGTACTTC. Translating gives CASSQGLANDEQYF.